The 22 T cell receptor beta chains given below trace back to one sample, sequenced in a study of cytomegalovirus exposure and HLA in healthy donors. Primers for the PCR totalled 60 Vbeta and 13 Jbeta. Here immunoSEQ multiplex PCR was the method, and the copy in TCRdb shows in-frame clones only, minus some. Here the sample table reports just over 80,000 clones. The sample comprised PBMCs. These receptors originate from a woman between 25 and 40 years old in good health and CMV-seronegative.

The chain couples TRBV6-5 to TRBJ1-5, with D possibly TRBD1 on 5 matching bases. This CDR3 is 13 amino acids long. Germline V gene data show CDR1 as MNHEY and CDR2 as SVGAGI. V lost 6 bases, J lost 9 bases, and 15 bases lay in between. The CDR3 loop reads CASSESGGLPQHF. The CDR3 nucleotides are TGTGCCAGCAGCGAAAGCGGGGGACTGCCCCAGCATTTT.

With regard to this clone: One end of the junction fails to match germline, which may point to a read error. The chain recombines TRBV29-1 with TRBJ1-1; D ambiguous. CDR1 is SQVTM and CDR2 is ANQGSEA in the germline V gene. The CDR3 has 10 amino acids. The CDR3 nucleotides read TGCAGCGTCACAGTGGGTGAAGATTTCTTT. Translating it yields CSVTVGEDFF.

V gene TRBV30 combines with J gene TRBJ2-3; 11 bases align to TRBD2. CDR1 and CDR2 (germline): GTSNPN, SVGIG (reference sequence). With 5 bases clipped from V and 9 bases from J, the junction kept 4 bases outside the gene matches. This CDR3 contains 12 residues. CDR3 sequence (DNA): TGTGCCTGGGGACGACTAGCGGGGACGCAGTATTTT. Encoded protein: CAWGRLAGTQYF.

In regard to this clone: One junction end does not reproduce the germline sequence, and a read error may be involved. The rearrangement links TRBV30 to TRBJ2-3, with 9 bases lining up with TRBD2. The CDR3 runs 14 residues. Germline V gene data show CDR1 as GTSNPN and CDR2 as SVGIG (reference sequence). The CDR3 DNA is TGTGCCTGGAGTGTAGCGGGGGGCACAGATAAGCAGTATTTT. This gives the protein CAWSVAGGTDKQYF.

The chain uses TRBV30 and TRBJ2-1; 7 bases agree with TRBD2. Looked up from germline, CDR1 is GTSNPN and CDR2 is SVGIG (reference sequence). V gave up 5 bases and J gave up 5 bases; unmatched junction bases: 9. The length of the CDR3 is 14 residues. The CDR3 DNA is TGTGCCTGGGGAGCGGGGCGGAGAGACAATGAGCAGTTCTTC. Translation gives CAWGAGRRDNEQFF.

Here the CDR3 DNA reads TGTGCCAGCAGCTTCGAAGCCGACCAAGAGACCCAGTACTTC. Translation gives CASSFEADQETQYF. The chain is built from TRBV5-4 and TRBJ2-5; no clear D gene. The germline V and J ends were trimmed by 2 bases and 0 bases, with 8 bases remaining between them. Germline loops: CDR1 SGHNT, CDR2 YYREEE (reference sequence). CDR3 size: 14 residues.

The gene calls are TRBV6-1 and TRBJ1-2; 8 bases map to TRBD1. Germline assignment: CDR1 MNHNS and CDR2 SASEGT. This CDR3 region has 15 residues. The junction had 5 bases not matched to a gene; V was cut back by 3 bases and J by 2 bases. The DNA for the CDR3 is TGTGCCAGCAGTGATGATGGACAGGGAAACTATGGCTACACCTTC. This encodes CASSDDGQGNYGYTF.

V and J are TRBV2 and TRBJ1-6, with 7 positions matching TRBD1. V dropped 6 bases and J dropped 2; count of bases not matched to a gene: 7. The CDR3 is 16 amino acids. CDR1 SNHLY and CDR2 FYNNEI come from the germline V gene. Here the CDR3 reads CASRPDRATYNSPLHF. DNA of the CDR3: TGTGCCAGCAGACCCGACAGGGCTACCTATAATTCACCCCTCCACTTT.

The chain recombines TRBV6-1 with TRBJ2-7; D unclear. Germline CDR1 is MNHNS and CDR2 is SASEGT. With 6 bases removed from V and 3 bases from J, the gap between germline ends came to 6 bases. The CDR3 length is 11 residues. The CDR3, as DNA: TGTGCCAGCAGACGAGGCTACGAGCAGTACTTC. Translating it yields CASRRGYEQYF.

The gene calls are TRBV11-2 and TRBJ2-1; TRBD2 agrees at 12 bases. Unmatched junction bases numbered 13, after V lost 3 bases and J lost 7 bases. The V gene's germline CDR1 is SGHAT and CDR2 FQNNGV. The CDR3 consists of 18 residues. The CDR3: CASSFEGTSGWRGNEQFF. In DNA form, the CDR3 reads TGTGCCAGCAGCTTTGAGGGGACTAGCGGGTGGAGGGGGAATGAGCAGTTCTTC.

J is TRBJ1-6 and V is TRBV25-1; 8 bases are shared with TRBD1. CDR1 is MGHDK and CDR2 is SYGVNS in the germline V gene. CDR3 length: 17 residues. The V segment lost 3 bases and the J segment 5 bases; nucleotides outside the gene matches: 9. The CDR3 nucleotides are TGTGCCAGCAGTGAGGGGGGACAGGTTCACCATAATTCACCCCTCCACTTT. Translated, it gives CASSEGGQVHHNSPLHF. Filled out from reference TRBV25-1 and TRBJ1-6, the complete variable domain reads EADIYQTPRYLVIGTGKKITLECSQTMGHDKMYWYQQDPGMELHLIHYSYGVNSTEKGDLSSESTVSRIRTEHFPLTLESARPSHTSQYLCASSEGGQVHHNSPLHFGNGTRLTVT.

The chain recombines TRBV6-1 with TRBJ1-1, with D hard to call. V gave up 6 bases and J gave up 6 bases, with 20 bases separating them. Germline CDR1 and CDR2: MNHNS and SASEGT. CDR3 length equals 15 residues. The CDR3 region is CASRGRITEEAEAFF. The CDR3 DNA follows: TGTGCCAGCAGGGGGAGAATTACCGAAGAAGCTGAAGCTTTCTTT.

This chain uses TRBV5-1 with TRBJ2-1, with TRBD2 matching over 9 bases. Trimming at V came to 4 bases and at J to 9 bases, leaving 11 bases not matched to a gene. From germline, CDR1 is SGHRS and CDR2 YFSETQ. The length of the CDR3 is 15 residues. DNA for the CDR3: TGCGCCAGCAGCCCCGGCGGGGGGGGGCGGGGTGAGCAGTTCTTC. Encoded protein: CASSPGGGGRGEQFF.

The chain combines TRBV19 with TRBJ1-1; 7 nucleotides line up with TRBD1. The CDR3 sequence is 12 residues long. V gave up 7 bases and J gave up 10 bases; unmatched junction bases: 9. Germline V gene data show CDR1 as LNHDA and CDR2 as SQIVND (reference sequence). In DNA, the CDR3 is TGTGCCAGTACCCATACAGGGGAAGCAGCTTTCTTT. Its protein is CASTHTGEAAFF.

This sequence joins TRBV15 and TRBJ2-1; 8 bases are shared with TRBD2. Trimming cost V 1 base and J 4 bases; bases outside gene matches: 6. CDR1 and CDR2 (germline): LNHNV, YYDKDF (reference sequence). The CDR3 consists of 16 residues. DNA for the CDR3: TGTGCCACCAGCAGAGGTGGGCTAGCGGGTTACAATGAGCAGTTCTTC. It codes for CATSRGGLAGYNEQFF.

CDR3 DNA: TGCAGCGTTGAGGAGGGGAAGAAGTCTGAAGCTTTCTTT. The encoded protein is CSVEEGKKSEAFF. The V and J genes are TRBV29-1 and TRBJ1-1; weak D call: TRBD1 (5 bases). V lost 3 bases, J lost 6 bases, and 14 bases lay in between. The germline CDR1 and CDR2 sequences are SQVTM and ANQGSEA. The CDR3 contains 13 residues.

CDR3: CASSIQTADTQYF. DNA of the CDR3: TGTGCCAGCAGCATACAGACCGCAGATACGCAGTATTTT. This chain joins TRBV7-2 and TRBJ2-3, with D unclear. The germline V gene has CDR1 SGHTA and CDR2 FQGNSA. The CDR3 loop spans 13 amino acids. The V end lost 5 bases, the J end lost 4 bases, and 10 bases lay between the germline ends.

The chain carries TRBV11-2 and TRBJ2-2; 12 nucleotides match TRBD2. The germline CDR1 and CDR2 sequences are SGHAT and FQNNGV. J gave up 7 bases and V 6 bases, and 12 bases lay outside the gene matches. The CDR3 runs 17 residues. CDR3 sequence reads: CASSPSLAGGQGGELFF. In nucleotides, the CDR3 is TGTGCCAGCAGTCCCTCTCTAGCGGGGGGGCAGGGCGGGGAGCTGTTTTTT.

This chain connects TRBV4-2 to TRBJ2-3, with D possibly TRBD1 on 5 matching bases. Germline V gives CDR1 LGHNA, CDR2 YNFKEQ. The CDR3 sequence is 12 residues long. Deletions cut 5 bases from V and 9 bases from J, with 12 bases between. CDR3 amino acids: CASSYQQGTQYF. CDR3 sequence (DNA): TGTGCCAGCAGCTACCAGCAGGGAACGCAGTATTTT.

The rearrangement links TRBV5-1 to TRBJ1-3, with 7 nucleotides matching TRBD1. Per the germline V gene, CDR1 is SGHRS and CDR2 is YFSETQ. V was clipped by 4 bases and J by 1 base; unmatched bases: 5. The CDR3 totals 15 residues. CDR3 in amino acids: CASSLDRASGNTIYF. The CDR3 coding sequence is TGCGCCAGCAGCCTCGACAGGGCTTCTGGAAACACCATATATTTT.

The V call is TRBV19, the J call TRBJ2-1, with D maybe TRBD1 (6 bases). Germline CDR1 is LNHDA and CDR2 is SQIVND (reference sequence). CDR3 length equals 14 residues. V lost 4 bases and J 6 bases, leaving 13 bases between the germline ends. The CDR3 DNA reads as TGTGCCAGTAGTAGGGCCAGGGACACCAATGAGCAGTTCTTC. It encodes CASSRARDTNEQFF. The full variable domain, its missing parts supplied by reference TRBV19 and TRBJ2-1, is DGGITQSPKYLFRKEGQNVTLSCEQNLNHDAMYWYRQDPGQGLRLIYYSQIVNDFQKGDIAEGYSVSREKKESFPLTVTSAQKNPTAFYLCASSRARDTNEQFFGPGTRLTVL.

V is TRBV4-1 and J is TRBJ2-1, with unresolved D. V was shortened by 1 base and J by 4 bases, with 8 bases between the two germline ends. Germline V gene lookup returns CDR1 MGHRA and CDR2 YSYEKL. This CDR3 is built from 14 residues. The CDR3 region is CASSQAAEYNEQFF. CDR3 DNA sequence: TGCGCCAGCAGCCAAGCGGCGGAATACAATGAGCAGTTCTTC.